This TCR beta chain derives from a study of T cells in Graves' hyperthyroidism and ophthalmopathy. The TCR beta CDR3 regions underwent amplification using RNA transcripts as the source. First-round RT-PCR with HTBI primers amplified the TCR CDR3 region. TCRdb re-called the multiplex PCR reads through MiXCR, storing one row per CDR3 protein. The sample includes some 460,000 distinct CDR3 sequences, about a sixth seen only once; the top ten take 12% to 15%. Study-wide points: In the blood, most expanded thyroid clonotypes above 0.001 appeared as well.

Diagnosis of hyperthyroidism was new in patients aged 18 to 65, and its duration was under 2 months. Ten or more counts support this clonotype. The antigen is undetermined. CDR3 size: 15 residues. V lost 3 bases and J 4 bases, leaving 13 bases between the germline ends. Germline-derived CDR1 and CDR2 are MNHEY and SMNVEV (reference sequence). V gene TRBV27 combines with J gene TRBJ2-1; D remains unclear. The receptor was derived from a woman aged 18-30 years with Graves' hyperthyroidism. The sequenced sample consisted of blood. The DNA of the CDR3 is TGTGCCAGCAGTTTCCTTGGTAGCCTTTACAATGAGCAGTTCTTC. Translated: CASSFLGSLYNEQFF.